One sample yielded the 31 T cell receptor beta chains listed below, sequenced in a study of human thymus T cells. Here immunoSEQ multiplex PCR was the method, and the copy in TCRdb shows in-frame clones only, minus some. Of tens of thousands of clones detected, 94% appear once; the ten largest clones hold more than 0.1%. The sample comprised blood. All receptors come from a boy under two years old with a congenital heart defect but otherwise immunologically healthy.

The chain links TRBV5-5 to TRBJ2-7, with D possibly being TRBD1 (6 bases). CDR3 size: 16 residues. Looked up from germline, CDR1 is SGHKS and CDR2 is YYEKEE (reference sequence). V lost 4 bases, J lost 0 bases, and 17 bases lay in between. Here the CDR3 DNA reads TGTGCCAGCAGCCCCAGGGCGACAGGTCTCTCCTACGAGCAGTACTTC. This sequence encodes CASSPRATGLSYEQYF.

V gene TRBV4-2 combines with J gene TRBJ2-1; D may be TRBD1 (5 bases). CDR1 is LGHNA, CDR2 YNFKEQ, per germline. The CDR3 covers 12 residues. V lost 0 bases and J 9 bases, leaving 6 bases between the germline ends. CDR3 sequence (DNA): TGTGCCAGCAGCCAAGAGGGGCGTGAGCAGTTCTTC. Its translation is CASSQEGREQFF.

The chain links TRBV10-3 to TRBJ2-3; no firm D call. There are 12 residues in the CDR3. Germline-derived CDR1 and CDR2 are ENHRY and SYGVKD. Trimming removed 2 bases at V and 2 bases at J, with 2 bases between. The CDR3 sequence is CAISEDTDTQYF. The CDR3 DNA reads TGTGCCATCAGTGAGGACACAGATACGCAGTATTTT.

The chain carries TRBV5-1 and TRBJ2-3; 9 bases are a match to TRBD1. After removal of 0 bases from V and 4 bases from J, the junction contained 3 bases not matched to a gene. The CDR3 is 15 amino acids. Germline V CDR1 and CDR2: SGHRS, YFSETQ. The CDR3 bases are TGCGCCAGCAGCTTGGGGGGACAGGGACCAGATACGCAGTATTTT. This sequence encodes CASSLGGQGPDTQYF.

This clone was seen a single time. V is TRBV7-9 and J is TRBJ1-6, with a weak D call TRBD1 (5 bases). V gave up 0 bases and J gave up 6 bases, with 9 bases separating them. The germline V gene has CDR1 SEHNR and CDR2 FQNEAQ (reference sequence). CDR3 size: 15 residues. The CDR3 reads CASSLAGAFNSPLHF. The CDR3 DNA sequence: TGTGCCAGCAGCTTAGCAGGGGCTTTTAATTCACCCCTCCACTTT.

The chain links TRBV2 to TRBJ2-5; the match to TRBD1 covers 11 bases. Germline V gives CDR1 SNHLY, CDR2 FYNNEI. The CDR3 is made up of 13 amino acids. Losses at the gene ends were 4 bases for V and 5 bases for J; bases not matched to a gene: 0. The CDR3 DNA is TGTGCCAGCAGTGGGACAGGGGGCGAGACCCAGTACTTC. The encoded protein is CASSGTGGETQYF.

This sequence joins TRBV6-5 and TRBJ1-1; maybe TRBD1 (6 bases). The V end was cut by 7 bases, the J end by 1 base, with 13 bases between. The CDR3 has 14 residues. The germline V gene encodes CDR1 MNHEY and CDR2 SVGAGI. The CDR3 DNA reads TGTGCCAGCACCCGAAGGGGGACGAACACTGAAGCTTTCTTT. The encoded protein is CASTRRGTNTEAFF.

The chain combines TRBV28 with TRBJ1-6; 7 nucleotides match TRBD1. The ends lost 3 bases at V and 8 bases at J; junction bases unmatched: 4. Germline values: CDR1 MDHEN, CDR2 SYDVKM. The CDR3 contains 14 residues. The CDR3 reads CASSFGTVDSPLHF. Here the CDR3 DNA reads TGTGCCAGCAGTTTCGGGACAGTAGATTCACCCCTCCACTTT.

The gene calls are TRBV28 and TRBJ2-7; D remains unclear. Germline lookup yields CDR1 MDHEN and CDR2 SYDVKM. CDR3 length equals 15 residues. The ends were cut back, 4 bases at V and 5 bases at J, with 18 bases in the middle. The DNA for the CDR3 is TGTGCCAGCAGTTCCGGAGACATTGCCATCCACGAGCAGTACTTC. This gives the protein CASSSGDIAIHEQYF.

This chain uses TRBV5-1 with TRBJ2-3; no definite D call. The CDR3 sequence is 13 residues long. The V end was cut by 0 bases, the J end by 2 bases, with 4 bases between. Germline V CDR1 and CDR2: SGHRS, YFSETQ. The CDR3 DNA is TGCGCCAGCAGCTTGGCCATCACAGATACGCAGTATTTT. Its protein is CASSLAITDTQYF.

The V and J genes are TRBV7-6 and TRBJ2-5, with 9 bases lining up with TRBD1. J lost 5 bases, V lost 5 bases, and 9 bases had no gene match. CDR3 length: 15 residues. Germline CDR1 reads SGHVS; CDR2 reads FNYEAQ. CDR3 coding DNA: TGTGCCAGCAGCCCCCGGGACAGGGAGGGGGAGACCCAGTACTTC. It translates to CASSPRDREGETQYF. The full variable domain, rest sourced from reference TRBV7-6 and TRBJ2-5, is GAGVSQSPRYKVTKRGQDVALRCDPISGHVSLYWYRQALGQGPEFLTYFNYEAQQDKSGLPNDRFSAERPEGSISTLTIQRTEQRDSAMYRCASSPRDREGETQYFGPGTRLLVL.

J is TRBJ2-2 and V is TRBV5-5; TRBD1 aligns across 8 bases. V lost 4 bases to trimming and J lost 6 bases; unmatched junction nucleotides: 8. This CDR3 is built from 15 residues. Germline-derived CDR1 and CDR2 are SGHKS and YYEKEE (reference sequence). CDR3 in amino acids: CASSPGQGPAGELFF. The CDR3, as DNA: TGTGCCAGCAGCCCAGGACAGGGACCGGCCGGGGAGCTGTTTTTT.

The chain recombines TRBV19 with TRBJ2-5; 9 nucleotides agree with TRBD1. J lost 5 bases, V lost 10 bases, and 11 bases had no gene match. Germline CDR1 LNHDA, CDR2 SQIVND (reference sequence). The CDR3 length is 14 residues. The CDR3 loop reads CATSGTGRMETQYF. The DNA for the CDR3 is TGTGCCACCTCCGGGACAGGGCGGATGGAGACCCAGTACTTC.

The count of this clone is one. The gene calls are TRBV11-2 and TRBJ2-7, with unresolved D. This CDR3 region has 15 residues. The V gene lost 5 bases and the J gene lost 2 bases, with 16 bases spanning the gap. The V gene's germline CDR1 is SGHAT and CDR2 FQNNGV. Here the CDR3 reads CASSLHPPAAYEQYF. CDR3 bases: TGTGCCAGCAGCCTCCACCCTCCTGCCGCCTACGAGCAGTACTTC.

The chain joins TRBV18 to TRBJ1-1; unclear D gene. The CDR3 is 13 amino acids. CDR1 and CDR2 from the germline V gene are KGHSH and LQKENI. The V and J ends lost 3 bases and 12 bases respectively, with 17 bases between them. CDR3 bases: TGTGCCAGCTCACCTCTCTACAGAGATAACCCTTTCTTT. It encodes CASSPLYRDNPFF.

The gene calls are TRBV6-1 and TRBJ1-6; no clear D. The germline V and J ends were trimmed by 8 bases and 2 bases, with 10 bases remaining between them. The CDR3 is made up of 14 amino acids. Germline CDR1 is MNHNS and CDR2 is SASEGT. The CDR3 DNA reads TGTGCCAGCCTGACTGGGGCCTATAATTCACCCCTCCACTTT. Its translation is CASLTGAYNSPLHF.

This chain links TRBV11-3 with TRBJ2-7; perhaps TRBD1 as D (5 bases). Germline CDR1 is SGHNT and CDR2 is YENEEA. This CDR3 has 14 amino acids. V was trimmed by 1 base and J by 0 bases, leaving 7 bases between them. As DNA, the CDR3 is TGTGCCAGCAGCTTAGGACAGATCTCCTACGAGCAGTACTTC. Translation gives CASSLGQISYEQYF.

The rearrangement uses TRBV7-9 and TRBJ1-2; TRBD1 might be the D (5 bases). From germline, CDR1 is SEHNR and CDR2 FQNEAQ (reference sequence). With 0 bases removed from V and 6 bases from J, the gap between germline ends came to 11 bases. The CDR3 covers 14 residues. For the CDR3, the DNA is TGTGCCAGCAGCTTAGCGGGGCAGGGAGATGGCTACACCTTC. It encodes CASSLAGQGDGYTF.

This rearrangement joins TRBV6-6 to TRBJ2-3, with D possibly TRBD2 on 5 matching bases. The CDR3 sequence is 14 residues long. Trimming took off 6 bases at V and 2 bases at J, with 12 bases between the two ends. Germline CDR1 reads MNHNY; CDR2 reads SVGAGI (reference sequence). Written as DNA, the CDR3 is TGTGCCAGCAGGTCTAGCTATACCACAGATACGCAGTATTTT. Translating gives CASRSSYTTDTQYF.

This chain links TRBV4-2 with TRBJ1-3; D perhaps matches TRBD1 (5 bases). The CDR3 totals 14 residues. Germline V gives CDR1 LGHNA, CDR2 YNFKEQ. Trimming stripped 1 base from V and 6 bases from J, with 10 bases between. CDR3 sequence reads: CASSQATAENTIYF. Written as DNA, the CDR3 is TGTGCCAGCAGCCAAGCGACAGCCGAAAACACCATATATTTT.

This chain connects TRBV5-8 to TRBJ1-1, with D possibly TRBD1 on 6 matching bases. From germline, CDR1 is SGHTS and CDR2 YDEGEE. Trimming removed 4 bases from V and 0 bases from J, with 13 bases in between. The CDR3 length is 15 residues. For the CDR3, the DNA is TGTGCCAGCAGCCCCGCGACAGGACTGAACACTGAAGCTTTCTTT. Amino acid sequence: CASSPATGLNTEAFF.

The CDR3 is CAITSTGDGTEAFF. In DNA form, the CDR3 reads TGTGCCATCACCTCGACAGGGGACGGCACTGAAGCTTTCTTT. The gene calls are TRBV10-3 and TRBJ1-1, with 8 bases fitting TRBD1. Germline lookup yields CDR1 ENHRY and CDR2 SYGVKD. The CDR3 totals 14 residues. V was pared by 7 bases and J by 4 bases, with 8 bases of the junction left unmatched.

J is TRBJ2-5 and V is TRBV27; D is undetermined. This CDR3 contains 14 residues. The V and J ends lost 2 bases and 10 bases respectively, with 17 bases between them. In germline, CDR1 is MNHEY, CDR2 SMNVEV (reference sequence). In nucleotides, the CDR3 is TGTGCCAGCAGTTTACTGGGTAGCATGCATGACCAGTACTTC. Translated: CASSLLGSMHDQYF.

CDR3 residues: CASSLSPGSNQPQHF. The CDR3, as DNA: TGTGCCAGCAGCTTGAGCCCTGGGAGCAATCAGCCCCAGCATTTT. The chain combines TRBV5-4 with TRBJ1-5; D ambiguous. Germline CDR1 reads SGHNT; CDR2 reads YYREEE (reference sequence). The V end was cut by 1 base, the J end by 1 base, with 9 bases between. CDR3 size: 15 residues.

The V gene is TRBV12-5, the J gene TRBJ1-2, with D hard to call. The CDR3 has 16 amino acids. The germline CDR1 and CDR2 sequences are LGHNT and FRNRAP. V lost 0 bases, J lost 6 bases, and 17 bases lay in between. Here the CDR3 DNA reads TGTGCTAGTGGTTTGGTAAATTATGGAGCCAGCGATGGCTACACCTTC. Translation gives CASGLVNYGASDGYTF.

The chain carries TRBV9 and TRBJ2-3, with 8 nucleotides matching TRBD2. The ends lost 4 bases at V and 2 bases at J; junction bases unmatched: 9. This CDR3 spans 16 amino acids. CDR1 is SGDLS and CDR2 is YYNGEE in the germline V gene. DNA for the CDR3: TGTGCCAGCAGCCCCCGGGGGGGGACTTCCACAGATACGCAGTATTTT. Amino acids: CASSPRGGTSTDTQYF.

This clone was found once. Other DNA sequences in this sample translate to the same CDR3. V gene TRBV5-1 combines with J gene TRBJ1-1, with D possibly being TRBD1 (5 bases). Between the trimmed V and J ends, which lost 2 bases and 3 bases, there was a span of 5 bases. Looked up from germline, CDR1 is SGHRS and CDR2 is YFSETQ. This CDR3 comprises 12 residues. The CDR3 DNA is TGCGCCAGCAGCTTAGGGGACACTGAAGCTTTCTTT. This translates into CASSLGDTEAFF.

The chain joins TRBV28 to TRBJ2-7, with 7 bases lining up with TRBD2. V lost 5 bases, J lost 2 bases, and 9 bases stayed unmatched. The V gene's germline CDR1 is MDHEN and CDR2 SYDVKM. The CDR3 contains 15 residues. This CDR3 reads CASSRAGDPTYEQYF. The CDR3 nucleotides read TGTGCCAGCAGTCGCGCGGGGGACCCCACCTACGAGCAGTACTTC.

The J gene is TRBJ2-5, the V gene TRBV6-8, with a possible D match to TRBD1 (5 bases). Germline V lookup: CDR1 MNHGY, CDR2 SAAAGT. The CDR3 has 11 residues. The CDR3 DNA follows: TGTGCTGCTGACAGTCAAGAGACCCAGTACTTC. This codes for CAADSQETQYF.

The chain combines TRBV5-1 with TRBJ2-3; TRBD2 matches 10 bases. The junction had 16 bases not matched to a gene; V was cut back by 7 bases and J by 2 bases. From germline, CDR1 is SGHRS and CDR2 YFSETQ. The CDR3 covers 18 residues. This CDR3 reads CASGFPPASGGFTDTQYF. In nucleotides, the CDR3 is TGCGCCAGCGGATTCCCCCCCGCTAGCGGGGGTTTCACAGATACGCAGTATTTT.

The rearrangement uses TRBV6-5 and TRBJ1-1; the match to TRBD1 covers 7 bases. CDR1 is MNHEY, CDR2 SVGAGI, per germline. This CDR3 is 15 amino acids long. V was pared by 6 bases and J by 0 bases, with 7 bases of the junction left unmatched. Written as DNA, the CDR3 is TGTGCCAGCAGAAAGCGGGACAGTTTGAACACTGAAGCTTTCTTT. It encodes CASRKRDSLNTEAFF.